The sequence of this T cell receptor (beta chain) was determined in a study of T-cell memory formation after mild COVID-19. Background on the study: TCR clusters largely stayed donor specific.

In its sample, this clonotype was seen a few times. The target antigen is unknown. 5'RACE primed at constant segments yielded TCR alpha and TCR beta cDNA libraries bearing sample barcodes and UMIs. TCRdb redid the calling of the 5' RACE reads with MiXCR, one entry per CDR3 protein. The sample records roughly 620,000 distinct CDR3 sequences, about 20% being singletons. Germline V lookup: CDR1 MNHEY, CDR2 SVGEGT. V was clipped by 4 bases and J by 3 bases, with 13 bases between them. The CDR3 extends over 14 amino acids. General study points: Proof of SARS-CoV-2 specificity was absent for the second-wave clones that crested on day 37.

Sample: PBMCs or a T cell subset sorted from them (not recorded which). The genes are TRBV6-2 or TRBV6-3 and TRBJ2-7; D is ambiguous. The TCR originated in an adult woman who had mild COVID-19 (a few samples of this study predate the infection). Cell type and time point are not known. CDR3 bases: TGTGCCAGCAGTTTGACGGCCTGGAACTACGAGCAGTACTTC. Protein product: CASSLTAWNYEQYF.